The present T cell receptor (beta chain) was sequenced within a study of shared clonotypes between healthy human individuals. The overall study: Aged 18 to 49, the donors were a couple of women and a few men.

Comments on this clone: Its specificity is not known.

The germline V and J ends were trimmed by 4 bases and 5 bases, with 14 bases remaining between them. Germline V CDR1 and CDR2: MNHNS, SASEGT. This CDR3 comprises 15 residues. This table comes from immunoSEQ multiplex PCR, and its TCRdb copy is limited to in-frame clones, with some not included. The repertoire has under 600,000 clones, approximately 97% of them found once; the top ten carry around 0.06%. Findings of the study overall: The sampled material consisted only of blood, and tissue repertoires are likely to differ.

The rearrangement links TRBV6-1 to TRBJ1-4; D remains unclear. This clonotype was sampled from a woman aged 25 to 39 in good health. The sample consisted of naive CD4+ T cells sorted from blood. Subset of the sample: CD45RA+ positively selected. The CDR3 sequence: CASSVKIYLNEKLFF. The DNA of the CDR3 is TGTGCCAGCAGTGTAAAGATTTACCTAAATGAAAAACTGTTTTTT.